Reported below is one T cell receptor (beta chain). CDR3 length: 14 amino acids. CDR1 is SGHRS and CDR2 is YFSETQ in the germline V gene. V dropped 4 bases and J dropped 5 bases, with 15 bases sitting between them. This sample is drawn from a study of long-term antiretroviral therapy in people with HIV. Version v3.0 of the immunoSEQ assay ran at survey level. The table came from immunoSEQ multiplex PCR; TCRdb's copy has only in-frame clones and leaves some out. The repertoire holds some 21,000 clones, with 88% as singletons. This TCR was recovered from a man in his sixties with HIV. This sample comprised unsorted PBMCs, obtained 2.3 years after starting antiretroviral therapy. This chain connects TRBV5-1 to TRBJ2-5; the D gene is possibly TRBD2 (5 bases). The CDR3 coding sequence is TGCGCCAGCAGCCGCAGTGGGAGCGCTGAGACCCAGTACTTC. Residues: CASSRSGSAETQYF.